The 32 T cell receptor beta chains presented below share a single source sample, sequenced in a study of blood T cell repertoires in COVID-19. Assay used: immunoSEQ multiplex PCR; TCRdb lists only in-frame clones, some missing. Among 180,000 or so clones, over 75% were seen once, and the ten largest hold roughly 14%. Sequenced input: peripheral blood. The receptor source for this set is a man in his forties or fifties who had recovered from COVID-19.

The chain has TRBV30 and TRBJ1-3; D is possibly TRBD1 (5 bases). Trimming pared 3 bases from V and 0 bases from J, leaving 12 bases between. Germline loops: CDR1 GTSNPN, CDR2 SVGIG (reference sequence). The CDR3 consists of 15 residues. The CDR3 loop is CAWRNRLNSGNTIYF. DNA for the CDR3: TGTGCCTGGAGAAACAGGCTAAACTCTGGAAACACCATATATTTT. The complete variable domain, with remaining parts taken from reference TRBV30 and TRBJ1-3, reads SQTIHQWPATLVQPVGSPLSLECTVEGTSNPNLYWYRQAAGRGLQLLFYSVGIGQISSEVPQNLSASRPQDRQFILSSKKLLLSDSGFYLCAWRNRLNSGNTIYFGEGSWLTVV.

The chain carries TRBV6-5 and TRBJ2-1; tentative D call: TRBD1 (5 bases). There are 15 residues in the CDR3. V lost 7 bases and J 4 bases, leaving 17 bases between the germline ends. From germline, CDR1 is MNHEY and CDR2 SVGAGI. This CDR3 reads CASKTQVSRYNEQFF. The CDR3 region has the DNA TGTGCCAGCAAGACACAGGTTTCTAGGTACAATGAGCAGTTCTTC.

This chain uses TRBV6-5 with TRBJ1-6; 8 nucleotides align to TRBD1. Germline V CDR1 and CDR2: MNHEY, SVGAGI. V was pared by 6 bases and J by 7 bases, with 2 bases of the junction left unmatched. CDR3 length: 13 residues. CDR3 loop: CASRRTGNSPLHF. CDR3 bases: TGTGCCAGCAGACGGACAGGGAATTCACCCCTCCACTTT.

The chain recombines TRBV3-1 (or the pseudogene TRBV3-2) with TRBJ2-1, with a possible D match to TRBD2 (5 bases). The V end was cut by 7 bases, the J end by 7 bases, with 17 bases between. The CDR3 has 14 amino acids. The V gene's germline CDR1 is LGHDT and CDR2 YNNKEL (reference sequence). CDR3: CASKRSGIKNEQFF. The CDR3 DNA sequence: TGTGCCAGCAAAAGGAGCGGTATCAAGAATGAGCAGTTCTTC.

The chain carries TRBV14 and TRBJ2-3, with D perhaps matching TRBD2 (5 bases). Germline V gene data show CDR1 as SGHDN and CDR2 as FVKESK. Trimming stripped 2 bases from V and 6 bases from J, with 12 bases between. CDR3 length equals 14 residues. The CDR3 region has the DNA TGTGCCAGCAGCCAACTCCTAGCCCAGGATACGCAGTATTTT. Its translation: CASSQLLAQDTQYF.

This chain links TRBV10-3 with TRBJ2-1; D is uncertain. Trimming left V 3 bases short and J 8 bases short, with 14 bases between. The CDR3 covers 14 residues. Germline CDR1 reads ENHRY; CDR2 reads SYGVKD. CDR3 sequence: CAISDQLEYDEQFF. DNA of the CDR3: TGTGCCATCAGTGATCAGCTGGAGTACGATGAGCAGTTCTTC.

The gene calls are TRBV6-2 or TRBV6-3 and TRBJ2-5; the D gene is possibly TRBD1 (5 bases). V was pared by 5 bases and J by 5 bases, with 18 bases between. This CDR3 comprises 15 residues. The germline V gene encodes CDR1 MNHEY and CDR2 SVGEGT. DNA of the CDR3: TGTGCCAGCAGTAGGGCTTTACTCAAGGGGGAGACCCAGTACTTC. Translated, it gives CASSRALLKGETQYF.

The V gene is TRBV2, the J gene TRBJ2-1, with TRBD1 as a possible D gene (5 bases). The CDR3 length is 13 residues. Germline V gives CDR1 SNHLY, CDR2 FYNNEI. V dropped 3 bases and J dropped 8 bases, with 11 bases sitting between them. The CDR3 region is CASSEGLKDEQFF. The CDR3 DNA reads TGTGCCAGCAGTGAGGGGCTTAAGGATGAGCAGTTCTTC.

The chain couples TRBV28 to TRBJ1-6; D is uncertain. Trimming stripped 6 bases from V and 5 bases from J, with 11 bases between. Germline CDR1 is MDHEN and CDR2 is SYDVKM. There are 14 residues in the CDR3. DNA for the CDR3: TGTGCCAGCAGGGGGTGGAGGAATAATTCACCCCTCCACTTT. This gives the protein CASRGWRNNSPLHF.

This clone came up a few times. The V call is TRBV2, the J call TRBJ1-5; maybe TRBD1 (5 bases). The CDR3 sequence is 12 residues long. Germline CDR1 and CDR2: SNHLY and FYNNEI. The V gene lost 0 bases and the J gene lost 11 bases, with 8 bases spanning the gap. Here the CDR3 reads CASSEASGSQHF. The CDR3 nucleotides read TGTGCCAGCAGTGAAGCGTCAGGGTCCCAGCATTTT.

This clone appeared a few times. V usage is TRBV3-1 (or the pseudogene TRBV3-2) and J usage is TRBJ1-6, with a weak D call TRBD1 (6 bases). Germline V lookup: CDR1 LGHDT, CDR2 YNNKEL (reference sequence). V was pared by 4 bases and J by 10 bases, with 14 bases between. This CDR3 spans 14 amino acids. The CDR3 loop is CASSLYRVQSPLHF. CDR3 nucleotide sequence: TGTGCCAGCAGCCTTTACAGGGTACAGTCACCCCTCCACTTT.

The chain is built from TRBV27 and TRBJ2-7; possibly TRBD1 for D (5 bases). The CDR3 is 16 residues long. The V and J ends lost 5 bases and 1 base respectively, with 18 bases between them. The germline gives CDR1 MNHEY, CDR2 SMNVEV (reference sequence). Written as DNA, the CDR3 is TGTGCCAGCAGTGCTGGAGTCCCGCAGGGTTCCTACGAGCAGTACTTC. Its translation: CASSAGVPQGSYEQYF.

The chain combines TRBV2 with TRBJ2-7; TRBD1 agrees at 8 bases. V was pared by 7 bases and J by 4 bases, with 9 bases of the junction left unmatched. This CDR3 spans 14 amino acids. Germline V gives CDR1 SNHLY, CDR2 FYNNEI. The CDR3 spells CASNKQGDRYEQYF. The CDR3, as DNA: TGTGCCAGCAACAAACAGGGGGATAGGTACGAGCAGTACTTC.

This chain links TRBV19 with TRBJ2-1; 9 nucleotides match TRBD2. CDR3 length: 18 residues. With V trimmed by 6 bases and J by 0 bases, 12 bases remained unmatched. The germline V gene has CDR1 LNHDA and CDR2 SQIVND (reference sequence). Here the CDR3 DNA reads TGTGCCAGTAGGCATCTAGCGGGAAGGGCGAGCTCCTACAATGAGCAGTTCTTC. It translates to CASRHLAGRASSYNEQFF.

The V and J genes are TRBV6-1 and TRBJ2-5, with unresolved D. Trimming stripped 1 base from V and 5 bases from J, with 8 bases between. The CDR3 contains 13 residues. The germline V gene encodes CDR1 MNHNS and CDR2 SASEGT. The CDR3 spells CASSEGSRETQYF. The CDR3 DNA reads TGTGCCAGCAGTGAAGGAAGCAGGGAGACCCAGTACTTC.

The V and J genes are TRBV7-2 and TRBJ1-2, with 10 nucleotides matching TRBD1. V dropped 5 bases and J dropped 8; count of bases not matched to a gene: 8. The CDR3 length is 14 residues. Germline-derived CDR1 and CDR2 are SGHTA and FQGNSA. CDR3 residues: CASSLTGQGYGYTF. The CDR3 region has the DNA TGTGCCAGCAGCCTAACGGGACAGGGGTACGGCTACACCTTC.

V is TRBV6-5 and J is TRBJ2-7; the match to TRBD1 covers 8 bases. The CDR3 is made up of 14 amino acids. J was trimmed by 6 bases and V by 5 bases; bases with no gene match: 9. From germline, CDR1 is MNHEY and CDR2 SVGAGI. The CDR3 here is CASSTLQGGREQYF. The CDR3 DNA reads as TGTGCCAGCAGTACCTTACAGGGGGGTCGCGAGCAGTACTTC.

The chain uses TRBV25-1 and TRBJ2-3; D not resolved. Germline V CDR1 and CDR2: MGHDK, SYGVNS. Trimming took off 4 bases at V and 1 base at J, with 18 bases between the two ends. This CDR3 is 17 amino acids long. CDR3 protein: CASSVTLFESGTDTQYF. The DNA for the CDR3 is TGTGCCAGCAGTGTTACCCTCTTCGAGTCCGGCACAGATACGCAGTATTTT.

CDR3 region: CATSDATGDPTGELFF. Written as DNA, the CDR3 is TGTGCCACCAGTGATGCGACAGGGGACCCCACCGGGGAGCTGTTTTTT. The V gene is TRBV24-1, the J gene TRBJ2-2, with TRBD1 matching over 8 bases. V lost 3 bases and J lost 4; bases outside the gene matches: 6. Germline V gives CDR1 KGHDR, CDR2 SFDVKD. This CDR3 region has 16 residues.

This chain uses TRBV5-1 with TRBJ2-3, with D unresolved. CDR1 is SGHRS, CDR2 YFSETQ, per germline. V gave up 3 bases and J gave up 0 bases, with 11 bases separating them. This CDR3 comprises 15 residues. CDR3 coding DNA: TGCGCCAGCAGCTACTCTACGGGTAGCACAGATACGCAGTATTTT. Amino acid sequence: CASSYSTGSTDTQYF.

The chain joins TRBV14 to TRBJ2-5, with 11 bases that match TRBD2. The CDR3 runs to 15 residues. The V segment lost 4 bases and the J segment 2 bases; nucleotides outside the gene matches: 3. The germline V gene has CDR1 SGHDN and CDR2 FVKESK. Here the CDR3 reads CASSPRLAGQETQYF. CDR3 nucleotide sequence: TGTGCCAGCAGCCCCCGACTAGCGGGACAAGAGACCCAGTACTTC. Using reference TRBV14 and TRBJ2-5 for the parts outside the CDR3, the full variable domain is EAGVTQFPSHSVIEKGQTVTLRCDPISGHDNLYWYRRVMGKEIKFLLHFVKESKQDESGMPNNRFLAERTGGTYSTLKVQPAELEDSGVYFCASSPRLAGQETQYFGPGTRLLVL.

CDR3: CASSIYTGELFF. The CDR3 DNA reads as TGTGCCAGCAGCATATACACCGGGGAGCTGTTTTTT. The genes are TRBV7-2 and TRBJ2-2; unclear D gene. Germline CDR1 and CDR2: SGHTA and FQGNSA. Trimming stripped 5 bases from V and 3 bases from J, with 4 bases between. CDR3 length equals 12 residues.

The chain has TRBV30 and TRBJ2-7, with a possible D match to TRBD1 (5 bases). V was cut by 6 bases and J by 4 bases, with 10 bases left in between. Germline assignment: CDR1 GTSNPN and CDR2 SVGIG (reference sequence). This CDR3 has 11 residues. The CDR3 protein is CACMTVYEQYF. The CDR3, as DNA: TGTGCCTGCATGACAGTGTACGAGCAGTACTTC. Full variable domain (remainder filled in from reference TRBV30 and TRBJ2-7): SQTIHQWPATLVQPVGSPLSLECTVEGTSNPNLYWYRQAAGRGLQLLFYSVGIGQISSEVPQNLSASRPQDRQFILSSKKLLLSDSGFYLCACMTVYEQYFGPGTRLTVT.

The chain carries TRBV7-2 and TRBJ1-1; 7 bases line up with TRBD1. CDR3 length equals 14 residues. From germline, CDR1 is SGHTA and CDR2 FQGNSA. V was pared by 5 bases and J by 5 bases, with 8 bases of the junction left unmatched. The CDR3: CASSLRRGFTEAFF. The CDR3 nucleotides read TGTGCCAGCAGCCTCCGCAGGGGGTTTACTGAAGCTTTCTTT.

This chain joins TRBV27 and TRBJ1-3; maybe TRBD1 (6 bases). V was trimmed by 5 bases and J by 8 bases, leaving 13 bases between them. CDR3 length: 13 amino acids. Germline V CDR1 and CDR2: MNHEY, SMNVEV (reference sequence). CDR3 amino acids: CASSQQGADTIYF. In nucleotides, the CDR3 is TGTGCCAGCAGTCAACAGGGCGCTGACACCATATATTTT.

The chain has TRBV4-3 and TRBJ2-7; D may be TRBD1 (6 bases). CDR1 is LGHNA and CDR2 is YSLEER in the germline V gene. This CDR3 comprises 15 residues. Trimming pared 0 bases from V and 3 bases from J, leaving 12 bases between. CDR3 sequence: CASSQETGILYEQYF. CDR3 coding DNA: TGCGCCAGCAGCCAAGAGACAGGTATCCTCTACGAGCAGTACTTC.

This sequence joins TRBV3-1 (or the pseudogene TRBV3-2) and TRBJ2-3, with D hard to call. The germline gives CDR1 LGHDT, CDR2 YNNKEL (reference sequence). Trimming stripped 0 bases from V and 4 bases from J, with 11 bases between. This CDR3 has 15 amino acids. CDR3 coding DNA: TGTGCCAGCAGCCAAGATATAAGCAGCGCAGATACGCAGTATTTT. It specifies CASSQDISSADTQYF.

The chain links TRBV27 to TRBJ1-1, with unresolved D. This CDR3 is built from 13 residues. Germline-derived CDR1 and CDR2 are MNHEY and SMNVEV (reference sequence). V lost 1 base to trimming and J lost 5 bases, with 8 bases between them. The CDR3 sequence is CASSLLALTEAFF. The CDR3 DNA reads as TGTGCCAGCAGTTTATTAGCCCTAACTGAAGCTTTCTTT.

The rearrangement joins TRBV19 to TRBJ2-2; 12 bases fit TRBD2. The germline gives CDR1 LNHDA, CDR2 SQIVND (reference sequence). After removal of 3 bases from V and 6 bases from J, the junction contained 5 bases not matched to a gene. The length of the CDR3 is 16 residues. The CDR3 bases are TGTGCCAGTAGTATCTTACTAGCGGGGGGCCCCGGGGAGCTGTTTTTT. It is translated as CASSILLAGGPGELFF.

V gene TRBV11-3 combines with J gene TRBJ2-1; 11 bases fit TRBD1. The J segment lost 5 bases and the V segment lost 4 bases, leaving 7 bases of the junction unmatched. The CDR3 contains 16 residues. CDR1 and CDR2 from the germline V gene are SGHNT and YENEEA. The CDR3: CASSSWDRGSHNEQFF. In DNA form, the CDR3 reads TGTGCCAGCAGCTCCTGGGACAGGGGGTCCCACAATGAGCAGTTCTTC.

The chain employs TRBV3-1 (or the pseudogene TRBV3-2) and TRBJ2-3, with 8 positions matching TRBD2. This CDR3 region has 20 residues. The trim removed 0 bases at V and 2 bases at J, leaving 16 bases unmatched. Germline CDR1 is LGHDT and CDR2 is YNNKEL (reference sequence). The CDR3 DNA reads as TGTGCCAGCAGCCAAGATGGGCGCCTAGCGGGTTATTGGGTCACAGATACGCAGTATTTT. This gives the protein CASSQDGRLAGYWVTDTQYF.

The chain's CDR3 is CASSLDYTFTNQPQHF. Written as DNA, the CDR3 is TGTGCCAGCAGTTTAGACTATACATTCACTAATCAGCCCCAGCATTTT. The chain couples TRBV28 to TRBJ1-5; D unresolved. The CDR3 contains 16 residues. V was trimmed by 2 bases and J by 4 bases, leaving 15 bases between them. Germline V lookup: CDR1 MDHEN, CDR2 SYDVKM.